These T cell receptor beta chains were read from a single sample in a study of shared clonotypes between healthy human individuals. Generated by immunoSEQ multiplex PCR, the TCRdb table keeps only in-frame clones and is missing some. The sample holds 850,000 to 1,100,000 clones, approximately 77% seen once. Material: memory CD4+ T cells from PBMCs. Source of these receptors: a man younger than 30 in good health. Some clones in this sample may be carry-over from other donors' samples. Each CDR3 is given with its conserved first and last residue. A D gene is named only where the DNA matches it firmly. Not every row has a clone size; where given, it reads once, few, many or a size class.

v_gene	d_gene	abundance	j_gene	CDR3nt	CDR3aa
TRBV5-1	.	.	TRBJ2-5	TGCGCCAGCAGCTTGGGGGCAGCCGGGTGGGAGACCCAGTACTTC	CASSLGAAGWETQYF
TRBV15	TRBD2	.	TRBJ2-4	TGTGCCACCAGCAGAGATCGAAGCGGGAGGACCCAGAGAAAAAACATTCAGTACTTC	CATSRDRSGRTQRKNIQYF
TRBV5-1	.	.	TRBJ1-2	TGCGCCAGCAGCTTGGACGGCCGACCCTATGGCTACACCTTC	CASSLDGRPYGYTF
TRBV27	.	.	TRBJ2-1	TGTGCCAGCAGTTCGTTCGGGGGTTCCTACAATGAGCAGTTCTTC	CASSSFGGSYNEQFF
TRBV7-9	.	.	TRBJ2-1	TGTGCCAGCAGCTTACTCACAGGCACGGGCGAGCAGTTCTTC	CASSLLTGTGEQFF
TRBV28	.	.	TRBJ1-5	TGTGCCAGCAGTTGGAGCAATCAGCCCCAGCATTTT	CASSWSNQPQHF
TRBV9	TRBD2	.	TRBJ2-7	TGTGCCAGCAGCCGGGACTACGGTGAGCAGTACTTC	CASSRDYGEQYF
TRBV2	.	few	TRBJ2-1	TGTGCCAGCAGTGACGATTCCTACAATGAGCAGTTCTTC	CASSDDSYNEQFF
TRBV5-1	.	.	TRBJ2-3	TGCGCCAGCAGCGGGCTCCCCGGGACTGCCAGCACAGATACGCAGTATTTT	CASSGLPGTASTDTQYF
TRBV5-4	.	.	TRBJ2-2	TGTGCCAGCACCTCGCTGCCGGGGTTGAACGCCGGGGAGCTGTTTTTT	CASTSLPGLNAGELFF
TRBV30	.	.	TRBJ1-1	TGTGCCTGGAGAGGTGGGGGGTTGGGTGAAGCTTTCTTT	CAWRGGGLGEAFF
TRBV5-1	.	.	TRBJ1-1	TGCGCCAGCAGCCCTGACAGTGGGAACACTGAAGCTTTCTTT	CASSPDSGNTEAFF
TRBV5-4	TRBD2	.	TRBJ2-7	TGTGCCAGCAGCACCGGACTAGCGGGAGGCGAGCAGTACTTC	CASSTGLAGGEQYF
TRBV5-6	.	.	TRBJ2-7	TGTGCCAGCAGCTTGGGAGCAGGGGGGCCCTACGAGCAGTACTTC	CASSLGAGGPYEQYF
TRBV4-3	.	.	TRBJ1-1	TGCGCCAGCAGCCCTCGGCAGGGACCGAACACTGAAGCTTTCTTT	CASSPRQGPNTEAFF
TRBV4-3	TRBD2	.	TRBJ2-2	TGCGCCAGCAGCCAAGGGAGGGGACTAGCGGGAACGGCCGGGGAGCTGTTTTTT	CASSQGRGLAGTAGELFF
TRBV5-1	.	.	TRBJ2-5	TGCGCCAGCAGCTTGGTCGGGAAGGAGACCCAGTACTTC	CASSLVGKETQYF
TRBV11-3	.	.	TRBJ2-5	TGTGCCAGCAGCTTCGGCGGGACCGGAGGGACCCAGTACTTC	CASSFGGTGGTQYF
TRBV5-5	.	.	TRBJ2-2	TGTGCCAGCAGCTCTTCAGGGAGGTTCGCCGGGGAGCTGTTTTTT	CASSSSGRFAGELFF
TRBV23-1	TRBD1	.	TRBJ1-3	TGCGCCAGCAGTCACCCGCACCGGGACAGGTCATTATTCTACTCTGGAAACACCATATATTTT	CASSHPHRDRSLFYSGNTIYF
TRBV7-6	TRBD2	.	TRBJ2-5	TGTGCCAGCAGCAAAACGACTAGCTCACGGTACCAAGAGACCCAGTACTTC	CASSKTTSSRYQETQYF
TRBV5-8	TRBD1	.	TRBJ1-1	TGTGCCAGCAGATACCGGGACAGATCAAACGAAGCTTTCTTT	CASRYRDRSNEAFF
TRBV28	.	.	TRBJ2-3	TGTGCCAGCAAAACTTTAGGACGAGGGGAGTATTTT	CASKTLGRGEYF
TRBV29-1	.	.	TRBJ2-2	TGCAGCGTTGTAGGGAACACCGGGGAGCTGTTTTTT	CSVVGNTGELFF
TRBV5-4	TRBD1	.	TRBJ2-2	TGTGCCAGCAGCGAGCGACAGGGTGTCGGCACCGGGGAGCTGTTTTTT	CASSERQGVGTGELFF